The following is a TCR beta chain sequence with its context. The data were obtained in a study of T cell responses to AZD1222 COVID-19 vaccine. This CDR3 comprises 15 residues. V shed 5 bases and J 1 base; nucleotides not matched to a gene: 7. Per germline, CDR1 MDHEN and CDR2 SYDVKM. Libraries were prepared by immunoSEQ multiplex PCR; TCRdb keeps only in-frame clonotypes and omits some of them. The repertoire holds about 190,000 clones, with roughly 90% as singletons. The starting material was peripheral blood, obtained on day 0 of AZD1222 vaccination. This chain joins TRBV28 and TRBJ1-1, with 7 bases identical to TRBD1. This clonotype was obtained from an adult in good health. CDR3 amino acids: CASSRQGQPNTEAFF. The CDR3 DNA is TGTGCCAGCAGTCGCCAGGGACAGCCGAACACTGAAGCTTTCTTT.